These T cell receptor beta chains were read from a single sample in a study of regulatory T cells in long-lasting Graves disease. Using its own MiXCR run on the multiplex PCR reads, TCRdb lists one record per CDR3 protein. This table holds around 450,000 distinct CDR3 sequences, roughly 15% found once. This sample was shared with a second study, whose subject was T cells in Graves' hyperthyroidism and ophthalmopathy.

The sample here was peripheral blood mononuclear cells (PBMCs), taken at new diagnosis, from a patient treated with antithyroid drugs. These receptors were taken from a man aged 40-50 years with Graves disease. Each CDR3 is given with its conserved first and last residue. D genes are given only for firm matches. The size field is filled for only some rows; it gives once, few, many or a size class.

>TRBJ2-7|many|TRBV3-1|15|.
CASSQGASASYEQYF
TGTGCCAGCAGCCAAGGGGCTAGCGCGTCCTACGAGCAGTACTTC
>TRBJ2-5|many|TRBV6-2/TRBV6-3|14|TRBD2
CASSTGTSRETQYF
TGTGCCAGCAGTACCGGGACTAGCCGGGAGACCCAGTACTTC
>TRBJ1-2|few|TRBV29-1|14|.
CSVARDSLAYGYTF
TGCAGCGTTGCAAGAGACAGCCTTGCTTATGGCTACACCTTC
>TRBJ1-2|many|TRBV12-5|13|TRBD1
CASGDRGRHGYTF
TGTGCTAGCGGGGACAGGGGGAGGCATGGCTACACCTTC
>TRBJ2-3|.|TRBV7-2|16|TRBD2
CASSLALAEPTDTQYF
TGTGCCAGCAGCTTAGCACTAGCGGAACCCACAGATACGCAGTATTTT
>TRBJ1-1|.|TRBV19|13|.
CASTYAGNTEAFF
TGTGCCAGTACCTACGCGGGCAACACTGAAGCTTTCTTT
>TRBJ1-1|many|TRBV12-3/TRBV12-4|13|.
CASSLAGRTEAFF
TGTGCCAGCAGTTTAGCGGGGCGCACTGAAGCTTTCTTT
>TRBJ2-2|many|TRBV5-1|16|TRBD2
CASSLRTSGNTGELFF
TGTGCCAGCAGCCTGAGGACTAGCGGCAACACCGGGGAGCTGTTTTTT
>TRBJ2-5|many|TRBV20-1|16|.
CSARDRKKGVGETQYF
TGCAGTGCTAGAGATCGGAAGAAGGGGGTGGGAGAGACCCAGTACTTC
>TRBJ2-5|many|TRBV7-6|15|TRBD1
CASSPNVPGGETQYF
TGTGCCAGCAGCCCTAATGTTCCAGGGGGCGAGACCCAGTACTTC
>TRBJ2-7|many|TRBV12-3/TRBV12-4|14|.
CASSLVQTHYEQYF
TGTGCCAGCAGTTTAGTTCAGACCCACTACGAGCAGTACTTC
>TRBJ2-5|few|TRBV15|17|TRBD2
CATSRVSSGRAGETQYF
TGTGCCACCAGCAGAGTGTCTAGCGGGAGGGCCGGGGAGACCCAGTACTTC
>TRBJ2-3|many|TRBV20-1|13|.
CSARVVVADTQYF
TGCAGTGCTAGAGTAGTAGTCGCCGATACGCAGTATTTT
>TRBJ2-7|.|TRBV27|16|.
CASSLRTGRGVYEQYF
TGTGCCAGCAGTCTTAGGACCGGAAGGGGGGTGTACGAGCAGTACTTC
>TRBJ1-2|many|TRBV3-1|16|TRBD1
CASRPGTGGSRYGYTF
TGTGCCAGCAGACCCGGGACAGGGGGCTCTCGGTATGGCTACACCTTC
>TRBJ2-5|many|TRBV27|16|TRBD2
CASKETSGSGWETQYF
TGTGCCAGCAAAGAGACTAGCGGGAGTGGGTGGGAGACCCAGTACTTC
>TRBJ1-1|.|TRBV12-5|16|.
CASGLSGGDRNTEAFF
TGTGCTAGTGGTTTGTCGGGGGGCGATCGAAACACTGAAGCTTTCTTT
>TRBJ2-1|.|TRBV20-1|13|TRBD2
CSARLAGEYEQFF
TGCAGTGCAAGACTAGCGGGAGAATATGAGCAGTTCTTC
>TRBJ1-5|few|TRBV29-1|13|.
CSVPRRGNQPQHF
TGCAGCGTCCCCCGCAGGGGCAATCAGCCCCAGCATTTT
>TRBJ2-5|.|TRBV20-1|16|TRBD2
CSAPPPSGRRQETQYF
TGCAGTGCGCCCCCCCCTAGCGGGAGGAGGCAAGAGACCCAGTACTTC
>TRBJ2-7|many|TRBV20-1|13|TRBD1
CSASRDSALEQYF
TGCAGTGCTAGCCGGGACAGCGCACTCGAGCAGTACTTC
>TRBJ1-1|.|TRBV19|13|TRBD1
CASEQGAGTEAFF
TGTGCCAGCGAACAGGGGGCTGGGACTGAAGCTTTCTTT
>TRBJ2-1|.|TRBV10-1|9|.
CASNPGQFF
TGCGCCAGCAACCCGGGGCAGTTCTTC
>TRBJ2-3|few|TRBV6-2/TRBV6-3|13|.
CASRVTNTDTQYF
TGTGCCAGCAGGGTTACGAACACAGATACGCAGTATTTT
>TRBJ2-3|many|TRBV28|14|.
CASRWEKRTDTQYF
TGTGCCAGCAGGTGGGAAAAAAGGACAGATACGCAGTATTTT
>TRBJ1-1|many|TRBV30|12|.
CAWTLLNTEAFF
TGTGCCTGGACCCTCCTGAACACTGAAGCTTTCTTT
>TRBJ2-4|many|TRBV20-1|16|.
CSARGGLGVAKNIQYF
TGCAGTGCTAGGGGGGGGCTTGGGGTAGCCAAAAACATTCAGTACTTC
>TRBJ2-7|many|TRBV28|18|TRBD2
CASSPQRPSSGRAHEQYF
TGTGCCAGCAGCCCTCAGCGCCCTTCTAGCGGGAGGGCCCACGAGCAGTACTTC
>TRBJ1-1|.|TRBV5-4|16|.
CASSLGQGMMGTEAFF
TGTGCCAGCAGCTTGGGGCAGGGAATGATGGGCACTGAAGCTTTCTTT
>TRBJ1-6|few|TRBV20-1|11|.
CSAGESSPLHF
TGCAGTGCCGGGGAAAGTTCACCCCTCCACTTT
>TRBJ1-1|many|TRBV5-1|14|.
CASSFKGRDTEAFF
TGCGCCAGCAGCTTTAAGGGGAGGGACACTGAAGCTTTCTTT
>TRBJ2-4|.|TRBV5-5|14|.
CASNPTTGIHIQYF
TGTGCCAGCAATCCGACGACGGGGATACACATTCAGTACTTC
>TRBJ1-1|few|TRBV5-1|15|.
CASRYLQGGKTEAFF
TGCGCCAGCAGGTACCTACAGGGTGGGAAGACTGAAGCTTTCTTT
>TRBJ2-5|many|TRBV28|15|.
CASRSQDSLWETQYF
TGTGCCAGCAGATCCCAGGACTCCCTTTGGGAGACCCAGTACTTC
>TRBJ2-2|.|TRBV12-3/TRBV12-4|17|.
CASSVVGSPGYTGELFF
TGTGCCAGCAGCGTAGTGGGCTCTCCGGGCTATACCGGGGAGCTGTTTTTT
>TRBJ2-1|.|TRBV10-3|13|TRBD2
CATSSGRRDEQFF
TGTGCCACCTCCAGCGGGAGGCGGGATGAGCAGTTCTTC
>TRBJ2-5|few|TRBV24-1|16|.
CATSPGTWYYQETQYF
TGTGCCACCAGCCCCGGGACATGGTACTACCAAGAGACCCAGTACTTC
>TRBJ2-3|many|TRBV27|18|TRBD2
CASSAGRTSGSITDTQYF
TGTGCCAGCAGTGCTGGGAGGACTAGCGGGAGTATCACAGATACGCAGTATTTT
>TRBJ2-5|many|TRBV6-1|14|.
CASSTGLRRETQYF
TGTGCCAGCAGTACGGGACTCCGGAGGGAGACCCAGTACTTC
>TRBJ2-1|.|TRBV24-1|23|TRBD2
CATRKADGSGSIGLWGSYNEQFF
TGTGCCACCAGGAAGGCGGACGGTAGCGGGAGCATCGGCCTTTGGGGCTCCTACAATGAGCAGTTCTTC
>TRBJ2-5|many|TRBV18|15|TRBD1
CASSPPDRGPETQYF
TGTGCCAGCTCACCACCCGACAGGGGACCAGAGACCCAGTACTTC
>TRBJ2-1|many|TRBV27|15|TRBD1
CASNTGTGSYNEQFF
TGTGCCAGCAACACCGGGACAGGCTCCTACAATGAGCAGTTCTTC
>TRBJ2-5|once|TRBV6-1|13|TRBD2
CAIRGTIEETQYF
TGTGCCATCAGAGGGACTATAGAGGAGACCCAGTACTTC
>TRBJ1-5|.|TRBV29-1|14|.
CSVASSEGSQPQHF
TGCAGCGTTGCAAGTTCGGAAGGAAGTCAGCCCCAGCATTTT
>TRBJ2-3|.|TRBV5-1|15|TRBD1
CASSLELRGPDTQYF
TGCGCCAGCAGCTTGGAGCTCAGGGGGCCAGATACGCAGTATTTT
>TRBJ1-1|many|TRBV7-9|16|TRBD1
CASSPNVQGAGTEAFF
TGTGCCAGCAGCCCTAATGTGCAGGGGGCTGGCACTGAAGCTTTCTTT
>TRBJ2-2|many|TRBV2|14|.
CASSRIRRYGELFF
TGTGCCAGCAGTCGGATCAGGAGGTACGGGGAGCTGTTTTTT
>TRBJ2-3|.|TRBV29-1|13|.
CSVVCRNTDTQYF
TGCAGCGTTGTTTGCAGGAACACAGATACGCAGTATTTT
>TRBJ2-7|many|TRBV10-3|14|TRBD2
CAISEIAGVYEQYF
TGTGCCATCAGTGAAATAGCGGGAGTATACGAGCAGTACTTC
>TRBJ2-4|many|TRBV3-1|18|TRBD2
CASSHKGLAVGAKNIQYF
TGTGCCAGCAGCCATAAAGGACTAGCTGTCGGGGCCAAAAACATTCAGTACTTC
>TRBJ2-1|.|TRBV6-2/TRBV6-3|16|TRBD2
CASSRSGRAYYNEQFF
TGTGCCAGCAGTCGAAGCGGGAGGGCCTACTACAATGAGCAGTTCTTC
>TRBJ2-7|many|TRBV30|15|.
CAWTWGSGGHYEQYF
TGTGCCTGGACCTGGGGGAGCGGAGGACACTACGAGCAGTACTTC
>TRBJ2-7|few|TRBV6-5|14|.
CASSYPDSQHEQYF
TGTGCCAGCAGTTACCCTGACAGTCAGCACGAGCAGTACTTC
>TRBJ2-1|many|TRBV5-5|13|.
CASSTSIGLEQFF
TGTGCCAGCAGCACATCGATAGGTCTTGAGCAGTTCTTC
>TRBJ1-4|many|TRBV6-1|13|.
CASRGTANEKLFF
TGTGCCAGCAGGGGGACGGCTAATGAAAAACTGTTTTTT
>TRBJ2-1|many|TRBV14|12|.
CASSQDWGLQFF
TGTGCCAGCAGCCAAGATTGGGGCTTGCAGTTCTTC
>TRBJ1-2|many|TRBV2|11|.
CASMLFDGYTF
TGTGCCAGCATGTTGTTTGATGGCTACACCTTC
>TRBJ2-1|few|TRBV5-5|17|.
CASSPTPRLTVYNEQFF
TGTGCCAGCAGCCCAACACCCCGATTGACAGTTTACAATGAGCAGTTCTTC